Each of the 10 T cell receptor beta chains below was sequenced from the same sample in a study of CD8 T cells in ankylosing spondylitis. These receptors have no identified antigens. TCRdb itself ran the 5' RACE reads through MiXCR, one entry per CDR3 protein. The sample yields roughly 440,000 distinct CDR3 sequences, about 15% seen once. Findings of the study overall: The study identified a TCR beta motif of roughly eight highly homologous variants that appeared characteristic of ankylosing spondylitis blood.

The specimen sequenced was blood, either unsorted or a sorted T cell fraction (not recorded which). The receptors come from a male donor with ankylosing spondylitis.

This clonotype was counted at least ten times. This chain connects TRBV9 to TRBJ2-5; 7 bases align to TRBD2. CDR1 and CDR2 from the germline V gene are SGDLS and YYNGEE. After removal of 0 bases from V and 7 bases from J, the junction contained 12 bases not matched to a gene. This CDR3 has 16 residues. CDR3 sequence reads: CASSVEAAGVGGTQYF. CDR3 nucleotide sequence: TGTGCCAGCAGCGTAGAGGCGGCGGGGGTTGGTGGGACCCAGTACTTC.

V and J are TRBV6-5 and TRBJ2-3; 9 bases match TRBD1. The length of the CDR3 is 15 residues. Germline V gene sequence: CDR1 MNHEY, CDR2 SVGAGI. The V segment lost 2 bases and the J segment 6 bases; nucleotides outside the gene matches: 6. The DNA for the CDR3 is TGTGCCAGCAGTTACGCCGGACAGGGGATGGATACGCAGTATTTT. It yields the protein CASSYAGQGMDTQYF.

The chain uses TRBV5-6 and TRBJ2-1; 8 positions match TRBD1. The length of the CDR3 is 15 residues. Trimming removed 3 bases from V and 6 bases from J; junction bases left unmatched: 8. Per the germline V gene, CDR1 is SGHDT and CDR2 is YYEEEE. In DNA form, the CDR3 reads TGTGCCAGCAGCTCCTTGACAGGGGATGGCAATGAGCAGTTCTTC. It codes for CASSSLTGDGNEQFF. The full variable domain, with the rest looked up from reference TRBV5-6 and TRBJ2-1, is DAGVTQSPTHLIKTRGQQVTLRCSPKSGHDTVSWYQQALGQGPQFIFQYYEEEERQRGNFPDRFSGHQFPNYSSELNVNALLLGDSALYLCASSSLTGDGNEQFFGPGTRLTVL.

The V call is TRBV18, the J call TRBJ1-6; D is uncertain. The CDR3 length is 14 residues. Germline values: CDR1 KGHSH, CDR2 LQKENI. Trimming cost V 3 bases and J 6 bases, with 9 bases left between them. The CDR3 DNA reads TGTGCCAGCTCACCGGAAGCTGCTAATTCACCCCTCCACTTT. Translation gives CASSPEAANSPLHF.

The CDR3 nucleotides are TGCAGTGCTACCGGTGGGCGGAACACCGGGGAGCTGTTTTTT. Translation gives CSATGGRNTGELFF. The chain combines TRBV20-1 with TRBJ2-2; D is unclear. Germline V gene lookup returns CDR1 DFQATT and CDR2 SNEGSKA (reference sequence). CDR3 length: 14 residues. V lost 4 bases and J 1 base, leaving 10 bases between the germline ends.

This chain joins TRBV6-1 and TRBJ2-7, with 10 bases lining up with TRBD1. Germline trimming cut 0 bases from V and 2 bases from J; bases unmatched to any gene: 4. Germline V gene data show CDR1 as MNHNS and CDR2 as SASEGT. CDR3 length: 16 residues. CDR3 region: CASSEAGTGVPYEQYF. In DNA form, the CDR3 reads TGTGCCAGCAGTGAAGCCGGGACAGGGGTTCCCTACGAGCAGTACTTC.

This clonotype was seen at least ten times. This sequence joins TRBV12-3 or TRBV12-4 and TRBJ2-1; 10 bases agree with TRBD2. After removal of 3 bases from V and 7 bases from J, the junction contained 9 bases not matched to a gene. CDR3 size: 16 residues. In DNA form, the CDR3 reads TGTGCCAGCAGTTTCCGTAGCGGGGGGAAGGAGAATGAGCAGTTCTTC. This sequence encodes CASSFRSGGKENEQFF.

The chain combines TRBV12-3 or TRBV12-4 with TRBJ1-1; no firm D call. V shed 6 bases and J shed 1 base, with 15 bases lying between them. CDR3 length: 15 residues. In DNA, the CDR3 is TGTGCCAGCAGCCCCCCGCGGATGAGGAACACTGAAGCTTTCTTT. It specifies CASSPPRMRNTEAFF.

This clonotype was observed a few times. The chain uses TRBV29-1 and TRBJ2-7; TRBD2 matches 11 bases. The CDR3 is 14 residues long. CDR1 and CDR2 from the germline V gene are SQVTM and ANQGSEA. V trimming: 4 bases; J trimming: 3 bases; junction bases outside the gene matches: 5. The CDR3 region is CSVVRLAGGYEQYF. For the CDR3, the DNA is TGCAGCGTTGTTCGGCTAGCGGGAGGCTACGAGCAGTACTTC.

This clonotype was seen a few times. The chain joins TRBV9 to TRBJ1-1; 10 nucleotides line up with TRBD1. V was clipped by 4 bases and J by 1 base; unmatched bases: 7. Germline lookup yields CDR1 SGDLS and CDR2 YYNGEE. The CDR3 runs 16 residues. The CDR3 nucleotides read TGTGCCAGCAGCAGAAGCGGACAGGGGGGGAACACTGAAGCTTTCTTT. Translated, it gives CASSRSGQGGNTEAFF.